The 29 T cell receptor beta chains below come from one sample, sequenced in a study of blood T cells in healthy people across ages. For the second PCR, which ran for roughly 6 to 12 cycles, a sample-barcoded 5' primer and a J-beta primer mix were used. From the 5' RACE reads, TCRdb called clonotypes with MiXCR, one entry per CDR3 protein. Among roughly 680,000 distinct CDR3 sequences listed, over 40% were seen once. The sequenced sample was blood. These receptors were taken from a woman aged 80 or over in good health.

This chain joins TRBV3-1 and TRBJ2-1, with D hard to call. V lost 1 base to trimming and J lost 8 bases, with 12 bases between them. Germline V gives CDR1 LGHDT, CDR2 YNNKEL (reference sequence). The CDR3 totals 14 residues. The CDR3 DNA reads TGTGCCAGCAGCCAAGCGTTCGTGATGGATGAGCAGTTCTTC. Its protein is CASSQAFVMDEQFF.

The chain carries TRBV10-3 and TRBJ2-7, with D possibly being TRBD2 (5 bases). CDR3 length equals 14 residues. Looked up from germline, CDR1 is ENHRY and CDR2 is SYGVKD. Trimming took 8 bases from V and 1 from J, leaving 15 bases between them. The CDR3 region has the DNA TGTGCCATCGGTGGCCAGGACTCTTCCTACGAGCAGTACTTC. This encodes CAIGGQDSSYEQYF.

Note on this clonotype: It may be a read error: a sequence one base away is much more abundant. The chain carries TRBV6-1 and TRBJ2-5; D may correspond to TRBD1 or TRBD2 (5 bases each). CDR3 length: 14 amino acids. V dropped 5 bases and J dropped 7 bases, with 17 bases sitting between them. CDR1 MNHNS and CDR2 SASEGT come from the germline V gene. CDR3 in amino acids: CASSIVRDGWTQYF. The CDR3 nucleotides are TGTGCCAGCAGTATTGTCCGGGACGGATGGACCCAGTACTTC.

Worth noting for this clonotype: A much bigger clone sits one base away, suggesting this may be a read error. The CDR3 here is CASSLGTGSAEQYF. CDR3 nucleotide sequence: TGTGCCAGCAGTTTGGGAACAGGCTCAGCCGAGCAGTACTTC. V usage is TRBV28 and J usage is TRBJ2-5; D is possibly TRBD1 (5 bases). Judging by the DNA end, TRBJ2-7 fits better; the J call may be wrong. Germline V gives CDR1 MDHEN, CDR2 SYDVKM. The CDR3 loop spans 14 amino acids.

This clonotype has a count of ten or more. The chain is built from TRBV6-6 and TRBJ2-7, with TRBD2 matching over 7 bases. Germline V gives CDR1 MNHNY, CDR2 SVGAGI (reference sequence). V was pared by 0 bases and J by 5 bases, with 7 bases of the junction left unmatched. The CDR3 extends over 15 amino acids. Here the CDR3 reads CASSYSGGRTHEQYF. DNA for the CDR3: TGTGCCAGCAGTTACTCCGGCGGGAGAACCCACGAGCAGTACTTC.

This clonotype was seen only a few times. The V and J genes are TRBV3-1 and TRBJ1-1; D gene ambiguous. The CDR3 spans 13 residues. Per germline, CDR1 LGHDT and CDR2 YNNKEL (reference sequence). Trimming left V 8 bases short and J 5 bases short, with 15 bases between. The CDR3 sequence: CASSPREETEAFF. CDR3 coding DNA: TGTGCCAGCTCCCCAAGGGAGGAAACTGAAGCTTTCTTT.

The genes are TRBV4-3 and TRBJ2-3; 9 positions match TRBD1. The CDR3 has 18 amino acids. In germline, CDR1 is LGHNA, CDR2 YSLEER. V was clipped by 0 bases and J by 2 bases; unmatched bases: 9. In nucleotides, the CDR3 is TGCGCCAGCAGCCAAGATCTTGGGACAGGGCACTCCACAGATACGCAGTATTTT. Its protein product is CASSQDLGTGHSTDTQYF.

V and J are TRBV5-5 and TRBJ2-1; the D call may be TRBD1 or TRBD2 (5 bases each). Germline-derived CDR1 and CDR2 are SGHKS and YYEKEE (reference sequence). The CDR3 contains 13 residues. V was shortened by 2 bases and J by 15 bases, with 18 bases between the two germline ends. The CDR3 nucleotides are TGTGCCAGCAGCTTTCCCTCACTAGGGGCCCCGTTCTTC. Translated: CASSFPSLGAPFF.

The chain joins TRBV13 to TRBJ2-1, with D possibly being TRBD2 (5 bases). The CDR3 spans 12 residues. CDR1 PRHDT and CDR2 FYEKMQ come from the germline V gene (reference sequence). With 3 bases removed from V and 10 bases from J, the gap between germline ends came to 10 bases. The DNA for the CDR3 is TGTGCCAGCAGCTTTTTCGCTAGCGAGCAGTTCTTC. It specifies CASSFFASEQFF.

The rearrangement joins TRBV28 to TRBJ2-6; the D is unclear. Between the trimmed V and J ends, which lost 7 bases and 0 bases, there was a span of 16 bases. CDR1 is MDHEN and CDR2 is SYDVKM in the germline V gene. This CDR3 is built from 17 residues. CDR3 coding DNA: TGTGCCAGCACTCCCCCCGGGCGAGGCTCTGGGGCCAACGTCCTGACTTTC. Its translation is CASTPPGRGSGANVLTF.

As regards this clonotype: This could be a read error, since a much larger clone is one nucleotide away. The chain is built from TRBV5-1 and TRBJ2-1; D is undetermined. The J call could be wrong; TRBJ2-7 is a better fit for the DNA end. The germline CDR1 and CDR2 sequences are SGHRS and YFSETQ. The CDR3 totals 14 residues. CDR3 amino acids: CASSPGSLYNEQYF. The CDR3, as DNA: TGCGCCAGCAGCCCCGGGTCCCTCTACAATGAGCAGTACTTC.

This clonotype was observed a single time. CDR3 nucleotide sequence: TGTGCCAGCAGGCCCACTCACGGGGGCCGGTACAATGAGCAGTTCTTC. Its protein product is CASRPTHGGRYNEQFF. This rearrangement joins TRBV28 to TRBJ2-1, with D perhaps assigned TRBD1 or TRBD2 (6 bases each). There are 16 residues in the CDR3. Trimming removed 6 bases at V and 4 bases at J, with 19 bases between. CDR1 is MDHEN, CDR2 SYDVKM, per germline.

In its sample, this clonotype was seen a few times. The V gene is TRBV3-1, the J gene TRBJ2-7; D remains ambiguous. CDR3 size: 15 residues. Trimming removed 10 bases from V and 0 bases from J, with 19 bases in between. Germline CDR1 is LGHDT and CDR2 is YNNKEL (reference sequence). The CDR3 coding sequence is TGTGCCAACAGACAAAGTCGTGGGGTCTCCTACGAGCAGTACTTC. Protein: CANRQSRGVSYEQYF.

This clonotype was seen many times. The rearrangement joins TRBV5-5 to TRBJ2-1; a possible D gene is TRBD1 (6 bases). With 2 bases removed from V and 1 base from J, the gap between germline ends came to 10 bases. CDR3 length: 15 amino acids. The V gene's germline CDR1 is SGHKS and CDR2 YYEKEE (reference sequence). The CDR3 DNA is TGTGCCAGCAGCTTACAAGGGACATCCTACAATGAGCAGTTCTTC. It codes for CASSLQGTSYNEQFF.

The gene calls are TRBV28 and TRBJ2-5, with D hard to call. Gene TRBJ2-7 matches the end of the DNA better, so the J call may be wrong. This CDR3 spans 13 amino acids. The V gene's germline CDR1 is MDHEN and CDR2 SYDVKM. The CDR3 DNA follows: TGTGCCAGCAAGGGTGCCCGTTCCTACGAGCAGTACTTC. This gives the protein CASKGARSYEQYF.

This clonotype was counted only a few times. The chain employs TRBV27 and TRBJ2-2; D is unclear. Germline V gene sequence: CDR1 MNHEY, CDR2 SMNVEV (reference sequence). CDR3 length equals 13 residues. Trimming shortened V by 5 bases and J by 5 bases, and 9 bases separated the two germline ends. CDR3 nucleotides: TGTGCCAGCAGTGGGGTTTGGACCGGGGAGCTGTTTTTT. It is translated as CASSGVWTGELFF.

V gene TRBV25-1 combines with J gene TRBJ1-2; D perhaps matches TRBD1 (6 bases). CDR1 and CDR2 (germline): MGHDK, SYGVNS. The length of the CDR3 is 14 residues. V was shortened by 7 bases and J by 4 bases, with 16 bases between the two germline ends. This CDR3 reads CASIPSGDGYGYTF. DNA of the CDR3: TGTGCCAGCATCCCCTCAGGGGACGGCTATGGCTACACCTTC.

The chain has TRBV3-1 and TRBJ2-7; TRBD2 is a possible D gene (5 bases). The CDR3 extends over 16 amino acids. The germline CDR1 and CDR2 sequences are LGHDT and YNNKEL (reference sequence). The V end lost 1 base, the J end lost 1 base, and 14 bases lay between the germline ends. CDR3 amino acids: CASSQAGGSISYEQYF. The CDR3 DNA sequence: TGTGCCAGCAGCCAAGCAGGAGGTTCGATTTCCTACGAGCAGTACTTC.

This clonotype turned up a few times. The rearrangement uses TRBV25-1 and TRBJ2-2; D is ambiguous. CDR1 MGHDK and CDR2 SYGVNS come from the germline V gene. The CDR3 extends over 12 amino acids. V was shortened by 11 bases and J by 7 bases, with 14 bases between the two germline ends. The CDR3 nucleotides are TGTGCCGCCCAAGTGTCCGTCGGGGAGCTGTTTTTT. Its translation is CAAQVSVGELFF.

This rearrangement joins TRBV29-1 to TRBJ2-3; D may be TRBD1 (5 bases). Germline V gene sequence: CDR1 SQVTM, CDR2 ANQGSEA. The CDR3 spans 15 residues. V shed 3 bases and J shed 1 base, with 14 bases lying between them. CDR3 loop: CSVDWWGARTDTQYF. CDR3 nucleotides: TGCAGCGTTGATTGGTGGGGCGCGCGCACAGATACGCAGTATTTT.

This CDR3 is CASSGGTAREAFF. The CDR3 DNA follows: TGTGCCAGCAGTGGGGGGACCGCTCGTGAAGCTTTCTTT. The chain employs TRBV12-3 or TRBV12-4 and TRBJ1-1, with a tentative D call TRBD1 (5 bases). Trimming took 5 bases from V and 7 from J, leaving 14 bases between them. The CDR3 spans 13 residues.

For this clonotype: Given a much more abundant clone one base away, this may be a read error. The genes are TRBV2 and TRBJ1-2; D call uncertain. The CDR3 is 13 residues long. V was cut by 4 bases and J by 7 bases, with 13 bases left in between. CDR1 SNHLY and CDR2 FYNNEI come from the germline V gene. Here the CDR3 reads CASSGVTQTGYTF. The CDR3 nucleotides are TGTGCCAGCAGTGGTGTAACTCAAACTGGCTACACCTTC.

The chain couples TRBV5-1 to TRBJ1-2; no firm D call. The germline CDR1 and CDR2 sequences are SGHRS and YFSETQ. The CDR3 is made up of 15 amino acids. V gave up 1 base and J gave up 8 bases, with 18 bases separating them. The CDR3 DNA reads TGCGCCAGCAGCTTGTCTGGATCCGATCCTAGCGGCTACACCTTC. This translates into CASSLSGSDPSGYTF.

The gene calls are TRBV3-1 and TRBJ2-4; no definite D call. The CDR3 runs to 15 residues. Deletions cut 1 base from V and 2 bases from J, with 9 bases between. Looked up from germline, CDR1 is LGHDT and CDR2 is YNNKEL (reference sequence). For the CDR3, the DNA is TGTGCCAGCAGCCAAGGGCGGCAGCCCAAAAACATTCAGTACTTC. This translates into CASSQGRQPKNIQYF. The full variable domain, completed using reference TRBV3-1 and TRBJ2-4, is DTAVSQTPKYLVTQMGNDKSIKCEQNLGHDTMYWYKQDSKKFLKIMFSYNNKELIINETVPNRFSPKSPDKAHLNLHINSLELGDSAVYFCASSQGRQPKNIQYFGAGTRLSVL.

The chain has TRBV12-3 or TRBV12-4 and TRBJ1-2, with D tentatively TRBD1 (6 bases). Trimming pared 1 base from V and 3 bases from J, leaving 15 bases between. This CDR3 region has 16 residues. CDR3: CASSLEEGVFDYGYTF. DNA for the CDR3: TGTGCCAGCAGTTTAGAAGAGGGGGTCTTTGACTATGGCTACACCTTC.

This chain uses TRBV5-1 with TRBJ2-4; TRBD2 agrees at 8 bases. J was trimmed by 0 bases and V by 2 bases; bases with no gene match: 7. The CDR3 extends over 17 amino acids. Looked up from germline, CDR1 is SGHRS and CDR2 is YFSETQ. This chain's CDR3 is CASSLREGPLAKNIQYF. In nucleotides, the CDR3 is TGCGCCAGCAGCTTACGGGAGGGCCCCTTAGCCAAAAACATTCAGTACTTC.

This clonotype was observed many times. This chain links TRBV7-3 with TRBJ2-3, with a tentative D call TRBD1 (5 bases). The V gene lost 3 bases and the J gene lost 7 bases, with 14 bases spanning the gap. CDR3 length: 14 amino acids. Germline V gene sequence: CDR1 SGHTA, CDR2 FQGTGA. DNA for the CDR3: TGTGCCAGCAGCTTGCCGACAGTGGGCTATACGCAGTATTTT. Its protein product is CASSLPTVGYTQYF.

The chain couples TRBV28 to TRBJ2-5; no definite D call. This CDR3 comprises 15 residues. Trimming cost V 5 bases and J 0 bases, with 13 bases left between them. CDR1 and CDR2 from the germline V gene are MDHEN and SYDVKM. CDR3 protein: CASSLYEANQETQYF. The CDR3 DNA sequence: TGTGCCAGCAGTCTGTACGAGGCAAACCAAGAGACCCAGTACTTC.

Concerning this clonotype itself: A much larger clone lies a single base off, so this may be a read error. The chain joins TRBV5-1 to TRBJ1-6; possible D gene TRBD1, 5 bases. Germline-derived CDR1 and CDR2 are SGHRS and YFSETQ. The CDR3 contains 14 residues. This CDR3 reads CASGLGDVGSPLHF. The CDR3 DNA reads TGCGCCAGCGGCTTGGGGGACGTAGGTTCTCCCCTCCACTTT.